Here is one T cell receptor (beta chain) with its context. Its antigen is not known. The data originate from a study of cytomegalovirus exposure and HLA in healthy donors. Whole-study context: A prior analysis found 117 million unique TCR beta sequences from approximately 190 million T cells. Notes on the study in general: The Asian-associated ancestry cluster reportedly had fewer N-insertions than the approximately 670-donor mean in a later analysis.

The CDR3 consists of 13 residues. Germline V CDR1 and CDR2: MNHEY, SVGAGI. Trimming removed 5 bases from V and 7 bases from J, with 15 bases in between. Vbeta (60) and Jbeta (13) primers were used in the PCR. Only in-frame clones appear in the TCRdb table, and some are missing; sequencing was by immunoSEQ multiplex PCR. This repertoire shows under 150,000 clones, more than 75% found once; its top ten account for more than 4.5%. The chain couples TRBV6-5 to TRBJ2-7; D might be TRBD1 (6 bases). This receptor was taken from a woman in her 30s in good health and CMV-seronegative. The sequenced sample consisted of PBMCs. CDR3 in amino acids: CASSEGEAREQYF. In nucleotides, the CDR3 is TGTGCCAGCAGTGAGGGGGAAGCGCGGGAGCAGTACTTC.